Below are 20 T cell receptor beta chains sequenced from a single sample in a study of blood T cells in healthy people across ages. The second PCR ran about 6 to 12 cycles with a sample-barcoded 5' primer and J-beta primers. TCRdb independently ran MiXCR on the 5' RACE reads; one entry per CDR3 protein. The sample lists roughly 830,000 distinct CDR3 sequences, 55% to 65% occurring once. The sample consisted of blood. Receptors originate from a man aged 30 to 45 in good health.

This clonotype occurred a few times. One end of the junction fails to match germline, which may point to a read error. Here the CDR3 reads CASSLVGVRDTEAFF. In nucleotides, the CDR3 is TGTGCCAGCAGTTTAGTAGGAGTGAGGGACACTGAAGCTTTCTTT. The chain joins TRBV7-2 to TRBJ1-1; D unresolved. There are 15 residues in the CDR3. Germline CDR1 is SGHTA and CDR2 is FQGNSA.

This clonotype was seen a handful of times. V is TRBV25-1 and J is TRBJ1-6; the match to TRBD1 covers 7 bases. This CDR3 spans 16 amino acids. The J segment lost 12 bases and the V segment lost 3 bases, leaving 14 bases of the junction unmatched. Germline lookup yields CDR1 MGHDK and CDR2 SYGVNS. CDR3 loop: CASSDWDSLGIGPLHF. CDR3 coding DNA: TGTGCCAGCAGTGATTGGGACAGCCTAGGGATTGGACCCCTCCACTTT. Supplemented by reference TRBV25-1 and TRBJ1-6, the full variable domain reads EADIYQTPRYLVIGTGKKITLECSQTMGHDKMYWYQQDPGMELHLIHYSYGVNSTEKGDLSSESTVSRIRTEHFPLTLESARPSHTSQYLCASSDWDSLGIGPLHFGNGTRLTVT.

V and J are TRBV4-2 and TRBJ2-6; a possible D gene is TRBD1 (6 bases). The CDR3 is 17 amino acids. CDR1 is LGHNA and CDR2 is YNFKEQ in the germline V gene. V was pared by 4 bases and J by 0 bases, with 13 bases between. The CDR3, as DNA: TGTGCCAGCAGCCGTAATACAGGGCTCTCTGGGGCCAACGTCCTGACTTTC. Its protein is CASSRNTGLSGANVLTF.

This clonotype appeared a few times. This chain links TRBV15 with TRBJ2-7; TRBD2 agrees at 11 bases. The J segment lost 3 bases and the V segment lost 0 bases, leaving 7 bases of the junction unmatched. In germline, CDR1 is LNHNV, CDR2 YYDKDF (reference sequence). CDR3 size: 17 residues. CDR3 DNA: TGTGCCACCAGCAGAGATCTAGCGGGGGGATTCTACTACGAGCAGTACTTC. Protein product: CATSRDLAGGFYYEQYF.

V and J are TRBV27 and TRBJ2-1; D is unresolved. In germline, CDR1 is MNHEY, CDR2 SMNVEV (reference sequence). V was shortened by 6 bases and J by 3 bases, with 9 bases between the two germline ends. The CDR3 contains 13 residues. The CDR3 is CASRTPHYNEQFF. The CDR3 coding sequence is TGTGCCAGCAGAACCCCACACTACAATGAGCAGTTCTTC.

This sequence joins TRBV3-1 and TRBJ2-6; D gene uncertain. The V end was cut by 3 bases, the J end by 0 bases, with 6 bases between. The CDR3 covers 15 residues. Germline CDR1 and CDR2: LGHDT and YNNKEL (reference sequence). The CDR3 DNA follows: TGTGCCAGCAGCCACCAGTACTCTGGGGCCAACGTCCTGACTTTC. Its protein product is CASSHQYSGANVLTF.

The chain has TRBV28 and TRBJ2-7, with a possible D match to TRBD2 (5 bases). CDR3 length equals 15 residues. Germline V gives CDR1 MDHEN, CDR2 SYDVKM. Trimming pared 1 base from V and 2 bases from J, leaving 12 bases between. CDR3 region: CASSLYRLAAYEQYF. The CDR3 DNA follows: TGTGCCAGCAGTTTATATAGGCTAGCAGCCTACGAGCAGTACTTC.

The chain recombines TRBV24-1 with TRBJ2-2; D is unclear. V was cut by 5 bases and J by 3 bases, with 15 bases left in between. This CDR3 is 16 amino acids long. Germline V gene data show CDR1 as KGHDR and CDR2 as SFDVKD. The CDR3: CATSAQREWDTGELFF. CDR3 nucleotides: TGTGCCACCAGTGCCCAACGCGAATGGGACACCGGGGAGCTGTTTTTT.

Regarding this clonotype: The missing conserved phenylalanine or tryptophan at the end of this CDR3 makes a read error likely. The J gene is TRBJ1-2, the V gene TRBV4-3, with D possibly being TRBD1 (5 bases). V shed 0 bases and J shed 6 bases, with 26 bases lying between them. This CDR3 comprises 19 residues. Germline CDR1 reads LGHNA; CDR2 reads YSLEER. The CDR3 DNA sequence: TGCGCCAGCAGCCAAGATCTCAGGGCAGGGAGCTTGGCGCCAGATGGCTACACCCTC. It codes for CASSQDLRAGSLAPDGYTL.

V is TRBV7-2 and J is TRBJ1-1; TRBD1 agrees at 7 bases. The CDR3 runs to 15 residues. J was trimmed by 7 bases and V by 5 bases; bases with no gene match: 13. Per the germline V gene, CDR1 is SGHTA and CDR2 is FQGNSA. CDR3 protein: CASSQKPDRYIEAFF. In DNA form, the CDR3 reads TGTGCCAGCAGCCAAAAACCGGACAGGTATATTGAAGCTTTCTTT.

With respect to this clonotype: Germline is not matched at one junction end, which may reflect a read error. The chain carries TRBV10-3 and TRBJ2-1; 12 bases agree with TRBD2. Germline assignment: CDR1 ENHRY and CDR2 SYGVKD. The CDR3 extends over 15 amino acids. The CDR3 DNA sequence: TGTGCCATCGGGCCGCTAGCGGGGGGGACCAATGGGCAGTTCTTC. Its translation is CAIGPLAGGTNGQFF.

The chain uses TRBV10-3 and TRBJ1-5; D is undetermined. Trimming took off 3 bases at V and 6 bases at J, with 6 bases between the two ends. The CDR3 loop spans 12 amino acids. Germline V lookup: CDR1 ENHRY, CDR2 SYGVKD. CDR3 bases: TGTGCCATCAGTGATCACGGTCAGCCCCAGCATTTT. Translated: CAISDHGQPQHF.

The V gene is TRBV15, the J gene TRBJ2-7; the D is unclear. The J call may not be correct, given that the DNA end is closer to TRBJ2-5. CDR1 and CDR2 (germline): LNHNV, YYDKDF (reference sequence). This CDR3 comprises 12 residues. CDR3 protein: CATSRSRETQYF. CDR3 bases: TGTGCCACCAGCCGGAGCCGGGAGACCCAGTACTTC.

The chain joins TRBV9 to TRBJ2-1, with unresolved D. V was shortened by 0 bases and J by 6 bases, with 10 bases between the two germline ends. The germline CDR1 and CDR2 sequences are SGDLS and YYNGEE. This CDR3 spans 14 amino acids. The CDR3 loop reads CASSVGNLVNEQFF. DNA of the CDR3: TGTGCCAGCAGCGTAGGAAATCTCGTCAATGAGCAGTTCTTC.

V usage is TRBV28 and J usage is TRBJ2-6, with a tentative D call TRBD1 (5 bases). The CDR3 length is 15 residues. The V and J ends lost 7 bases and 3 bases respectively, with 13 bases between them. Per the germline V gene, CDR1 is MDHEN and CDR2 is SYDVKM. The DNA of the CDR3 is TGTGCCAGCAAGGGATCAGGGTTTGGGGCCAACGTCCTGACTTTC. This codes for CASKGSGFGANVLTF.

The chain joins TRBV6-2 or TRBV6-3 to TRBJ2-7; no clear D gene. V gave up 9 bases and J gave up 2 bases, with 11 bases separating them. This CDR3 spans 12 amino acids. Germline V CDR1 and CDR2: MNHEY, SVGEGT. DNA of the CDR3: TGTGCCAGGCAACAGCGTACCTACGAGCAGTACTTC. The encoded protein is CARQQRTYEQYF.

The chain joins TRBV6-2 or TRBV6-3 to TRBJ1-5; D call uncertain. CDR3 length: 13 amino acids. Germline V gives CDR1 MNHEY, CDR2 SVGEGT. V lost 2 bases and J lost 6, with 8 bases in between. This CDR3 reads CASSYGLIQPQHF. CDR3 coding DNA: TGTGCCAGCAGTTACGGGCTTATTCAGCCCCAGCATTTT.

This sequence joins TRBV15 and TRBJ2-4, with TRBD1 matching 7 bases. The germline CDR1 and CDR2 sequences are LNHNV and YYDKDF (reference sequence). The V gene end was trimmed by 5 bases and the J gene end by 1 base; junction bases not matched to a gene: 8. The CDR3 totals 16 residues. DNA for the CDR3: TGTGCCACCAGCCAGAGAGGGGGCACCGCCAAAAACATTCAGTACTTC. Protein: CATSQRGGTAKNIQYF. Using reference TRBV15 and TRBJ2-4 for the parts outside the CDR3, the full variable domain is DAMVIQNPRYQVTQFGKPVTLSCSQTLNHNVMYWYQQKSSQAPKLLFHYYDKDFNNEADTPDNFQSRRPNTSFCFLDIRSPGLGDTAMYLCATSQRGGTAKNIQYFGAGTRLSVL.

The chain carries TRBV5-6 and TRBJ1-5; D is perhaps TRBD1 (5 bases). The V end lost 4 bases, the J end lost 5 bases, and 13 bases lay between the germline ends. CDR3 length: 14 amino acids. Germline values: CDR1 SGHDT, CDR2 YYEEEE. CDR3 DNA: TGTGCCAGCAGCGTAAACAGGTGGGATCAGCCCCAGCATTTT. Amino acids: CASSVNRWDQPQHF.

This chain links TRBV24-1 with TRBJ2-7; TRBD2 aligns across 8 bases. Germline CDR1 reads KGHDR; CDR2 reads SFDVKD. The CDR3 is made up of 15 amino acids. With V trimmed by 3 bases and J by 2 bases, 5 bases remained unmatched. Here the CDR3 DNA reads TGTGCCACCAGTGATCCCACGGGGGGGGCCTACGAGCAGTACTTC. Translating it yields CATSDPTGGAYEQYF.